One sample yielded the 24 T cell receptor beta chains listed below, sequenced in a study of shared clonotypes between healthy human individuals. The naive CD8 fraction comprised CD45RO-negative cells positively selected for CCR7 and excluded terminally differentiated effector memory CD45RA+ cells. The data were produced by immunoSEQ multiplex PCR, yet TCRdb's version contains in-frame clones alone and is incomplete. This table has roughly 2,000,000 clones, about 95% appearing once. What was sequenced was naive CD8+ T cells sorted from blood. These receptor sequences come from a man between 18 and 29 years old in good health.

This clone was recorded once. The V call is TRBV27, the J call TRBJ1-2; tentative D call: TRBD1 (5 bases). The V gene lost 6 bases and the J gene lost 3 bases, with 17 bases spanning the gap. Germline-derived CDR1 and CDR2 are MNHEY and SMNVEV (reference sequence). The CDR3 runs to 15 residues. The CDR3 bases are TGTGCCAGCAGCGGGATCGGGGGATTGGACTATGGCTACACCTTC. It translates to CASSGIGGLDYGYTF.

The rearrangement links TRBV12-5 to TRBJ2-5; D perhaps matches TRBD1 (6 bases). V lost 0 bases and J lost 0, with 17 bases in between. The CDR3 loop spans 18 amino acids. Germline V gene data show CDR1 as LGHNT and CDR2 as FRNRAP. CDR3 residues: CASGLVQPGVRYQETQYF. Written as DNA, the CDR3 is TGTGCTAGTGGTTTGGTACAACCAGGGGTCCGGTACCAAGAGACCCAGTACTTC.

CDR3 nucleotides: TGTGCCAGCAGTTTGGGACAGGGTATAGCTAACTATGGCTACACCTTC. It translates to CASSLGQGIANYGYTF. The chain is built from TRBV28 and TRBJ1-2; 9 bases map to TRBD1. This CDR3 region has 16 residues. The J segment lost 0 bases and the V segment lost 3 bases, leaving 5 bases of the junction unmatched. CDR1 and CDR2 from the germline V gene are MDHEN and SYDVKM.

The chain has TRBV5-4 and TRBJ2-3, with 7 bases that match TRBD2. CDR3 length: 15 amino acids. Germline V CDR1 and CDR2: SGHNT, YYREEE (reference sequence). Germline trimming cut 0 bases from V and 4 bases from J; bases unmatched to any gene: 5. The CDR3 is CASSLAGGMADTQYF. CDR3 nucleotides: TGTGCCAGCAGCTTGGCCGGGGGGATGGCAGATACGCAGTATTTT.

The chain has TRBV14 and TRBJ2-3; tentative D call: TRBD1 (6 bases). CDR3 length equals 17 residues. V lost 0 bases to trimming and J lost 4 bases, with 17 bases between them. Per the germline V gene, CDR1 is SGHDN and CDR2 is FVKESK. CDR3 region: CASSQEIWGPIADTQYF. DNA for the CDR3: TGTGCCAGCAGCCAAGAGATATGGGGGCCAATCGCAGATACGCAGTATTTT.

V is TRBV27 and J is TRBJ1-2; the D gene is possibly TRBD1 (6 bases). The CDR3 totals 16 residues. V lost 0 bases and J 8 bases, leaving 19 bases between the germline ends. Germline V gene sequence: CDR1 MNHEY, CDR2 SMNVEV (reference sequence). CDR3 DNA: TGTGCCAGCAGTTTATCGTCCCCGGGGGCCGCAGGAGGCTACACCTTC. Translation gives CASSLSSPGAAGGYTF.

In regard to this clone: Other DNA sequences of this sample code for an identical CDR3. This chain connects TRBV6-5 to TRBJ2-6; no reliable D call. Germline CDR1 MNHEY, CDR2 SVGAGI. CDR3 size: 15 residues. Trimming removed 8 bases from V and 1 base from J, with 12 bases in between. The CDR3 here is CASSTPLSGANVLTF. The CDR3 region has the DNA TGTGCCAGCTCTACCCCCCTATCTGGGGCCAACGTCCTGACTTTC.

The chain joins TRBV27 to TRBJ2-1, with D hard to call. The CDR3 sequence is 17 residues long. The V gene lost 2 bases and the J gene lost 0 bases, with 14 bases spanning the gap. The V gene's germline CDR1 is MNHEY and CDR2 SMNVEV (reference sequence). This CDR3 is CASSLVGGGYSYNEQFF. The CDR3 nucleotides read TGTGCCAGCAGTTTAGTTGGCGGTGGATACTCCTACAATGAGCAGTTCTTC.

The CDR3 reads CASSTSFYNEQFF. The CDR3 DNA reads as TGTGCCAGTAGTACTAGCTTCTACAATGAGCAGTTCTTC. V is TRBV19 and J is TRBJ2-1; D perhaps matches TRBD2 (5 bases). V dropped 4 bases and J dropped 3 bases, with 7 bases sitting between them. This CDR3 spans 13 amino acids. Per germline, CDR1 LNHDA and CDR2 SQIVND (reference sequence).

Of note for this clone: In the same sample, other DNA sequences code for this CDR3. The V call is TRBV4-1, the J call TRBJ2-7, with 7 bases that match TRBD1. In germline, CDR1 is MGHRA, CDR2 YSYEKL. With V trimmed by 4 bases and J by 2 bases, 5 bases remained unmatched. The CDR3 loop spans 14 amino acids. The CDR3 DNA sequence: TGCGCCAGCAGCCTGAGGGACAGTACCTACGAGCAGTACTTC. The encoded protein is CASSLRDSTYEQYF.

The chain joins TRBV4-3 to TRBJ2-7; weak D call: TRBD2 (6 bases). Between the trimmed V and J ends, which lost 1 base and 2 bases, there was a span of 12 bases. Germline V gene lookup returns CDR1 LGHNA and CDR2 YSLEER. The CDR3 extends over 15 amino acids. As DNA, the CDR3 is TGCGCCAGCAGCCAAGCGGGGGAAGGGCCCTACGAGCAGTACTTC. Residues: CASSQAGEGPYEQYF.

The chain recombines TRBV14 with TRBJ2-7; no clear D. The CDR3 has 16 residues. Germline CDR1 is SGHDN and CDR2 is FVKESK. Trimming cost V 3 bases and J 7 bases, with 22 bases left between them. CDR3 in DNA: TGTGCCAGCAGCCATCTGTTGGGTTTTGGGTGGGAAGAGCAGTACTTC. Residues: CASSHLLGFGWEEQYF.

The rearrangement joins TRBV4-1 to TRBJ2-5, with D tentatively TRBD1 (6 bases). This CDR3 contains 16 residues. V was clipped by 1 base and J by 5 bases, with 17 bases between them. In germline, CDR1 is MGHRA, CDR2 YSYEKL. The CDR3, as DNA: TGCGCCAGCAGCCAAGTCCGGCAGGGGTTGATGGAGACCCAGTACTTC. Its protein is CASSQVRQGLMETQYF.

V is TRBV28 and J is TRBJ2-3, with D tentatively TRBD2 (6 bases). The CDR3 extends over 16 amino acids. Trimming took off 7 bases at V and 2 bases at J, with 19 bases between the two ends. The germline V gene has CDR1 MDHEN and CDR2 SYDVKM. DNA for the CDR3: TGTGCCAGCAAGGTGGAGGGATCGTTAAACACAGATACGCAGTATTTT. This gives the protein CASKVEGSLNTDTQYF. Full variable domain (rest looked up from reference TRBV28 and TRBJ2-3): DVKVTQSSRYLVKRTGEKVFLECVQDMDHENMFWYRQDPGLGLRLIYFSYDVKMKEKGDIPEGYSVSREKKERFSLILESASTNQTSMYLCASKVEGSLNTDTQYFGPGTRLTVL.

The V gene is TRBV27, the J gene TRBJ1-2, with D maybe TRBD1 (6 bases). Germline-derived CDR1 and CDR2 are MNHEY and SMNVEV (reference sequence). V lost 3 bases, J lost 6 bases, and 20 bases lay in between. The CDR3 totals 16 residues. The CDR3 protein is CASSLGVLPGDHGYTF. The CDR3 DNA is TGTGCCAGCAGTTTGGGGGTATTACCAGGGGACCATGGCTACACCTTC.

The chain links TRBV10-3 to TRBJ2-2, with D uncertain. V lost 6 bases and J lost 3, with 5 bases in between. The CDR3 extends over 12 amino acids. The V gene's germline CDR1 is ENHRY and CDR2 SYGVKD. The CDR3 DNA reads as TGTGCCATCAGGGCTGACACCGGGGAGCTGTTTTTT. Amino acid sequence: CAIRADTGELFF.

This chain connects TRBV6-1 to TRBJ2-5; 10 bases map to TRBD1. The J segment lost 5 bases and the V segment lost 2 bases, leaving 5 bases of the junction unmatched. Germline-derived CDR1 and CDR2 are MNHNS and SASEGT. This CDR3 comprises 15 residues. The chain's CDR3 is CASSEWGTGVETQYF. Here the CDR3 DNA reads TGTGCCAGCAGTGAATGGGGGACAGGGGTCGAGACCCAGTACTTC.

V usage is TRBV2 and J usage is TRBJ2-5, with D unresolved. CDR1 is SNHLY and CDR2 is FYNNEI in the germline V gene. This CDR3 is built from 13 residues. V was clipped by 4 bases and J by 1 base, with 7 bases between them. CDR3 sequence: CASSAPSQETQYF. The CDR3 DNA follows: TGTGCCAGCAGTGCTCCTTCCCAAGAGACCCAGTACTTC.

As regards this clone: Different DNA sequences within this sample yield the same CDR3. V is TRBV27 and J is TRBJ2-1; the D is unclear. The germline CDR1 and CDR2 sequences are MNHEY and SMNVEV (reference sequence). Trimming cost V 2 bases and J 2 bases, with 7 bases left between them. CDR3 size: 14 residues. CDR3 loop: CASSLESAYNEQFF. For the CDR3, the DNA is TGTGCCAGCAGTTTAGAGTCGGCCTACAATGAGCAGTTCTTC.

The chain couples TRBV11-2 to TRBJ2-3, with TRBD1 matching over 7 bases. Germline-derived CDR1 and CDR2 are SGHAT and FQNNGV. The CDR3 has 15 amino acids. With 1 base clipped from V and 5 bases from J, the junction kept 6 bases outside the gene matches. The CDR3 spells CASSLGAGGGDTQYF. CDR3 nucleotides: TGTGCCAGCAGCTTAGGGGCAGGGGGTGGAGATACGCAGTATTTT. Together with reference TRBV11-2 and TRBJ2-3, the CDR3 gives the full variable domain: EAGVAQSPRYKIIEKRQSVAFWCNPISGHATLYWYQQILGQGPKLLIQFQNNGVVDDSQLPKDRFSAERLKGVDSTLKIQPAKLEDSAVYLCASSLGAGGGDTQYFGPGTRLTVL.

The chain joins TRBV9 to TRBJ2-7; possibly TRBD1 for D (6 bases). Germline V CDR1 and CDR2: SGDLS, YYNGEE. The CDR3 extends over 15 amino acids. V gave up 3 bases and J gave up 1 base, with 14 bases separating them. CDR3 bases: TGTGCCAGCAGCGGAGGGACATTGACGTCCTACGAGCAGTACTTC. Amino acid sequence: CASSGGTLTSYEQYF.

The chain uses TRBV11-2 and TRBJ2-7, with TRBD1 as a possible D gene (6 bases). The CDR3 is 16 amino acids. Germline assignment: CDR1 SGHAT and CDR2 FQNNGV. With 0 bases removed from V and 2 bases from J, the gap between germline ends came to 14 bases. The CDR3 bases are TGTGCCAGCAGCTTAGAGGGTCGGACAGTAGCCTACGAGCAGTACTTC. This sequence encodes CASSLEGRTVAYEQYF.

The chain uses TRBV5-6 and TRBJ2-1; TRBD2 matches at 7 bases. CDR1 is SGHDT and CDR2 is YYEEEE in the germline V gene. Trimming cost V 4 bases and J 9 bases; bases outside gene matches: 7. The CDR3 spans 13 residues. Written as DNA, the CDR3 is TGTGCCAGCAGCCCCAACCTAGCGGTTGAGCAGTTCTTC. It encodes CASSPNLAVEQFF. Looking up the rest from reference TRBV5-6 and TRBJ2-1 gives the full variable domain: DAGVTQSPTHLIKTRGQQVTLRCSPKSGHDTVSWYQQALGQGPQFIFQYYEEEERQRGNFPDRFSGHQFPNYSSELNVNALLLGDSALYLCASSPNLAVEQFFGPGTRLTVL.

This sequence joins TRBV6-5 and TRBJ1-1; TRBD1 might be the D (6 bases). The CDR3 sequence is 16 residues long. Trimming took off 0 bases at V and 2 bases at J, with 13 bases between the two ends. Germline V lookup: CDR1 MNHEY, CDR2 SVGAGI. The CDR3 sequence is CASSYSRGAGNTEAFF. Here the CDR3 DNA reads TGTGCCAGCAGTTACTCGAGGGGGGCGGGCAACACTGAAGCTTTCTTT.